One and the same sample provided the 7 T cell receptor beta chains below, sequenced in a study of blood T cell repertoires in COVID-19. Generated by immunoSEQ multiplex PCR, the TCRdb table keeps only in-frame clones and is missing some. The sample contains 250,000 to 350,000 clones, roughly 89% of which appear only once. The sequencing input was PBMCs or T cells enriched from blood (not recorded which). These receptors all come from a woman aged 18-29 years with acute COVID-19.

The V call is TRBV27, the J call TRBJ1-1; 7 bases agree with TRBD1. There are 13 residues in the CDR3. V gave up 9 bases and J gave up 2 bases; unmatched junction bases: 6. CDR1 MNHEY and CDR2 SMNVEV come from the germline V gene (reference sequence). CDR3 bases: TGTGCCAGTTCGGGACAGCTCAACACTGAAGCTTTCTTT. This encodes CASSGQLNTEAFF.

The chain couples TRBV5-8 to TRBJ2-3; 8 bases fit TRBD2. Per the germline V gene, CDR1 is SGHTS and CDR2 is YDEGEE. V shed 0 bases and J 1 base; nucleotides not matched to a gene: 1. The CDR3 has 15 residues. Here the CDR3 DNA reads TGTGCCAGCAGCTTGGAACTAGCGGGCACAGATACGCAGTATTTT. Amino acids: CASSLELAGTDTQYF.

The chain combines TRBV28 with TRBJ2-7; 10 nucleotides line up with TRBD2. The CDR3 is 16 residues long. CDR1 and CDR2 (germline): MDHEN, SYDVKM. Trimming removed 5 bases from V and 1 base from J; junction bases left unmatched: 8. In DNA form, the CDR3 reads TGTGCCAGCAGTGCCCCGGGTAGCGGGAGGTCCTACGAGCAGTACTTC. It is translated as CASSAPGSGRSYEQYF.

The chain combines TRBV7-2 with TRBJ1-2; TRBD1 agrees at 8 bases. The V gene's germline CDR1 is SGHTA and CDR2 FQGNSA. Trimming removed 2 bases from V and 5 bases from J; junction bases left unmatched: 4. The CDR3 runs to 14 residues. In DNA, the CDR3 is TGTGCCAGCAGCTTACCCGGACAGGGATATGGCTACACCTTC. Translated, it gives CASSLPGQGYGYTF.

The gene calls are TRBV7-3 and TRBJ2-7; a possible D gene is TRBD1 (5 bases). The germline CDR1 and CDR2 sequences are SGHTA and FQGTGA. Trimming took 5 bases from V and 1 from J, leaving 15 bases between them. CDR3 length: 15 amino acids. The CDR3 is CASSPWAGQSYEQYF. Written as DNA, the CDR3 is TGTGCCAGCAGCCCCTGGGCAGGGCAATCCTACGAGCAGTACTTC.

The chain recombines TRBV28 with TRBJ1-2, with 7 nucleotides matching TRBD1. Germline loops: CDR1 MDHEN, CDR2 SYDVKM. The CDR3 is 17 amino acids. The V and J ends lost 6 bases and 4 bases, in that order; junction bases with no gene match: 17. The DNA for the CDR3 is TGTGCCAGCAGACTTGGACAGGTTCAGCCTCCGGGCTATGGCTACACCTTC. Translation: CASRLGQVQPPGYGYTF.

This rearrangement joins TRBV5-8 to TRBJ1-6; D is undetermined. V lost 8 bases to trimming and J lost 1 base, with 13 bases between them. The length of the CDR3 is 15 residues. Germline CDR1 SGHTS, CDR2 YDEGEE. The CDR3 protein is CASMDLGSYNSPLHF. The CDR3 bases are TGTGCCAGTATGGACTTAGGGTCCTATAATTCACCCCTCCACTTT.